A selection of T cell receptor beta chains follows, all from one sample in a study of T-cell reconstitution after alpha-beta-depleted transplantation in children. MiXCR, applied by TCRdb to the PCR reads, yields one record per CDR3 protein. Found here are around 440,000 distinct CDR3 sequences, roughly 10% of them singletons; the top ten hold around 2.2%. This specimen was PBMCs, taken before TCRalphabeta/CD19-depleted stem cell transplant. Source of these receptors: a child aged 2 to 9 with inherited bone marrow failure, due to receive a stem cell transplant. Both conserved end residues are part of each CDR3.

TRBJ2-1,TRBV11-1,CASSLGSSGLNSYNEQFF
TRBJ1-4,TRBV10-3,CAISDRPGTGLEKLFF
TRBJ1-5,TRBV9,CASSRTGFRNQPQHF
TRBJ2-5,TRBV7-2,CASSPRGGALTETQYF
TRBJ2-5,TRBV3-1,CASSDQREGRETQYF
TRBJ2-1,TRBV15,CATSGHNNEQFF
TRBJ1-1,TRBV7-8,CASSPHGRGSTEAFF
TRBJ1-1,TRBV10-3,CATGDSLNTEAFF
TRBJ2-3,TRBV3-1,CASSPRTSGHTDTQYF
TRBJ2-7,TRBV6-5,CASSYSAGGSYEQYF